This T cell receptor (beta chain) emerged from a study of blood T cell repertoires in COVID-19. Study at large: COVID-19 samples collected from the United States, Italy and Spain covered acute and convalescent phases. From T cells, B-cell-depleted T cells, or PBMCs came the material, which was cDNA or gDNA.

This CDR3 spans 16 amino acids. V was clipped by 2 bases and J by 1 base, with 11 bases between them. Germline V gene data show CDR1 as SGHDN and CDR2 as FVKESK. Under the authors' procedure: Nucleated cell counts were estimated from reference gene primer amplification. Produced via immunoSEQ multiplex PCR; TCRdb's table is partial and in-frame only. V and J calls and clone size are copied from that table; D and trimming were computed from the DNA. Of a few hundred thousand clones listed, roughly 84% are singletons. Sequencing input: peripheral blood. The sequence derives from a woman aged 80 or over with COVID-19, enrolled during active disease. The rearrangement joins TRBV14 to TRBJ2-2; tentative D call: TRBD1 (6 bases). The CDR3 spells CASSQQGSRNTGELFF. CDR3 sequence (DNA): TGTGCCAGCAGCCAACAGGGGTCCCGGAACACCGGGGAGCTGTTTTTT.